This TCR beta chain appears in the sequencing data of a study of cytomegalovirus exposure and HLA in healthy donors. General observations from the study: The sole available immune exposure information was CMV serostatus.

PCR involved 60 Vbeta and 13 Jbeta primers. The protocol was immunoSEQ multiplex PCR, while the TCRdb copy is restricted to in-frame clones and leaves out a portion. The sample has under 150,000 clones; around 10% are singletons. CDR1 is SGHRS and CDR2 is YFSETQ in the germline V gene. The CDR3 totals 13 residues. V lost 0 bases, J lost 8 bases, and 11 bases lay in between. This clone was found a few times. Its antigen is unidentified. This TCR was sampled from a male donor in good health and CMV-seronegative. What was sequenced was PBMCs. J is TRBJ1-2 and V is TRBV5-1; D unclear. The CDR3 region has the DNA TGCGCCAGCAGCTTGGGCGTTCGGGAGGGCTACACCTTC. Amino acids: CASSLGVREGYTF.